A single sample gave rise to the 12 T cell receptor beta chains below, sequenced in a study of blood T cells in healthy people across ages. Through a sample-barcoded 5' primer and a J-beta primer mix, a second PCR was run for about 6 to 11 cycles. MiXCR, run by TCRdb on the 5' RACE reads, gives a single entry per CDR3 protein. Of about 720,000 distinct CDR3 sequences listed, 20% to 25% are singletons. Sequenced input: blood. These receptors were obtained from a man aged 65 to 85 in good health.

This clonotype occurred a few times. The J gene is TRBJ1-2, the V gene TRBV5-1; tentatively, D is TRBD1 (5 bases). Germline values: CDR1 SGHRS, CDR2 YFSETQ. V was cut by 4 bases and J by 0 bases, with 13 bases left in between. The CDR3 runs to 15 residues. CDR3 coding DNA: TGCGCCAGCAGCGGGGGGGACCCAGCTAACTATGGCTACACCTTC. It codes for CASSGGDPANYGYTF.

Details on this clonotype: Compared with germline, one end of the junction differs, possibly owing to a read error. The CDR3 sequence: CASSYDGSSGNTIYF. CDR3 coding DNA: TGTGCCAGCAGTTATGACGGAAGCTCTGGGAACACCATATATTTT. This sequence joins TRBV6-5 and TRBJ1-3; no clear D gene. The CDR3 has 15 residues. Germline V gene lookup returns CDR1 MNHEY and CDR2 SVGAGI.

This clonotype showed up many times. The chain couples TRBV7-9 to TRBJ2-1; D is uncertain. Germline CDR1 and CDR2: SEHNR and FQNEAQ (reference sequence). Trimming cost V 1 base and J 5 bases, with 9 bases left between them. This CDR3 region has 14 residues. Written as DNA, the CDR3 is TGTGCCAGCAGCTTAGATGTGAGAGACAATGAGCAGTTCTTC. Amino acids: CASSLDVRDNEQFF.

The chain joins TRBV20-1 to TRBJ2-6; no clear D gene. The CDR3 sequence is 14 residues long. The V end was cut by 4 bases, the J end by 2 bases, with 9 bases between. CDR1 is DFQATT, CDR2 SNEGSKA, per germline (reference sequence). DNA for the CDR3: TGCAGTGCTATCCCAGGAACTGGGGCCAACGTCCTGACTTTC. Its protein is CSAIPGTGANVLTF.

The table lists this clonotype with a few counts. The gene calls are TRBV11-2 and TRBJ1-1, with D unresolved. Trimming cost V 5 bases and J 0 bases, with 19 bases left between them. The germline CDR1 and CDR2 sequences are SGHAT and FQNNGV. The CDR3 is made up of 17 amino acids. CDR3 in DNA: TGTGCCAGCAGCCTCCTCCGGCAGGTGGGCATGAACACTGAAGCTTTCTTT. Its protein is CASSLLRQVGMNTEAFF.

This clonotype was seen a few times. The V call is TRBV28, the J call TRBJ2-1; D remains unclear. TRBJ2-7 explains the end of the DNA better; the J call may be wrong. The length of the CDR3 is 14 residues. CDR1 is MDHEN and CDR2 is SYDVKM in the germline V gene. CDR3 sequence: CASSSQGRRFVQYF. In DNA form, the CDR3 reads TGTGCCAGCAGTTCACAAGGCCGGCGCTTTGTGCAGTACTTC.

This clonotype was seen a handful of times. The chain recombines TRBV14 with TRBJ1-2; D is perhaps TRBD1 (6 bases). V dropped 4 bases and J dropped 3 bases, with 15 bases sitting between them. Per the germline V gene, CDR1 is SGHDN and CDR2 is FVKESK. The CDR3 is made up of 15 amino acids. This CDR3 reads CASSPTGSLDYGYTF. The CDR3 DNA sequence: TGTGCCAGCAGCCCGACAGGCTCCCTGGACTATGGCTACACCTTC.

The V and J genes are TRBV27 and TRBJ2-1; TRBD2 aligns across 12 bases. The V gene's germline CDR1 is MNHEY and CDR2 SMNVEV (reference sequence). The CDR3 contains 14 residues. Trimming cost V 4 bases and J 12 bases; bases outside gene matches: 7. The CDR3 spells CASSSTSGRMRQFF. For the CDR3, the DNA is TGTGCCAGCAGTTCGACTAGCGGGAGAATGCGGCAGTTCTTC.

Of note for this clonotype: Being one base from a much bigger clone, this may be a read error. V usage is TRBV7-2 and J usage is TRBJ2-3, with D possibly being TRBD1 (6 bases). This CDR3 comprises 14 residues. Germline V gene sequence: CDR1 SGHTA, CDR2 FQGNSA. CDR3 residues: CANSLGNRADTQYF. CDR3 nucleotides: TGTGCCAACAGCTTAGGCAACAGGGCAGATACGCAGTATTTT. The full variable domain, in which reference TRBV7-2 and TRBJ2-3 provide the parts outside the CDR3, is GAGVSQSPSNKVTEKGKDVELRCDPISGHTALYWYRQSLGQGLEFLIYFQGNSAPDKSGLPSDRFSAERTGGSVSTLTIQRTQQEDSAVYLCANSLGNRADTQYFGPGTRLTVL.

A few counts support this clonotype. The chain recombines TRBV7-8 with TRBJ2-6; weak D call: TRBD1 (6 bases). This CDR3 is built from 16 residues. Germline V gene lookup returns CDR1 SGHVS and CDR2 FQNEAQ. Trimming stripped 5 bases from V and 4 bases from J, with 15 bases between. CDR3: CASSINRDLGANVLTF. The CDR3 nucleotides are TGTGCCAGCAGCATCAACAGGGATTTGGGGGCCAACGTCCTGACTTTC.

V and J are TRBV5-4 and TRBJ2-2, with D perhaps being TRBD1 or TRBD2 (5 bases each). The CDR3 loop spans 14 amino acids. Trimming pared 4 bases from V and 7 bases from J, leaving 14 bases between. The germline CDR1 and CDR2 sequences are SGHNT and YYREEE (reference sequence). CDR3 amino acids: CASSARDLLGELFF. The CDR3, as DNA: TGTGCCAGCAGCGCCCGGGACCTTCTCGGGGAGCTGTTTTTT.

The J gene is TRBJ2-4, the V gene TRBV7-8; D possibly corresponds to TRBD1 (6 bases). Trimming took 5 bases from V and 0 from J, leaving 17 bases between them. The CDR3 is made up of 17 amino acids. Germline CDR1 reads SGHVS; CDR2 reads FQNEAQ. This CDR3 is CASSPRDKIVAKNIQYF. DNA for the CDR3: TGTGCCAGCAGCCCTCGGGACAAAATTGTAGCCAAAAACATTCAGTACTTC.